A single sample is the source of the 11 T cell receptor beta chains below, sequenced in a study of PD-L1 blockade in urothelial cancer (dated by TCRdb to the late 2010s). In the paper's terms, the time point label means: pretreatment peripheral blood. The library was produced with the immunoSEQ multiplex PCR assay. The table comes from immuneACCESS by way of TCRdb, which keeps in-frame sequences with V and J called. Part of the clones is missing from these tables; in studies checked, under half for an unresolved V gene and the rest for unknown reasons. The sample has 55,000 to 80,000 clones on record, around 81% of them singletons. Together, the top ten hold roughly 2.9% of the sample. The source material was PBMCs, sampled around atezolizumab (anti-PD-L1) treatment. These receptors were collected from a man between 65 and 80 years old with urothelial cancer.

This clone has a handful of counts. The CDR3 loop is CASSPKWRLAVYNEQFF. CDR3 nucleotides: TGTGCCAGCAGCCCGAAATGGCGGCTAGCGGTTTACAATGAGCAGTTCTTC. The chain combines TRBV7-9 with TRBJ2-1; 7 bases fit TRBD2. Per germline, CDR1 SEHNR and CDR2 FQNEAQ (reference sequence). The CDR3 contains 17 residues. The trim removed 5 bases at V and 4 bases at J, leaving 14 bases unmatched.

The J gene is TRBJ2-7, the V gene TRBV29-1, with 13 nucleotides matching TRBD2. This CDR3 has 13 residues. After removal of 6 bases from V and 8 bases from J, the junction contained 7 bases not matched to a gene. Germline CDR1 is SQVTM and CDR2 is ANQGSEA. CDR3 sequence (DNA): TGCAGCGTAGGACTAGCGGGAGTATTCCAGCAGTACTTC. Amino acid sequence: CSVGLAGVFQQYF.

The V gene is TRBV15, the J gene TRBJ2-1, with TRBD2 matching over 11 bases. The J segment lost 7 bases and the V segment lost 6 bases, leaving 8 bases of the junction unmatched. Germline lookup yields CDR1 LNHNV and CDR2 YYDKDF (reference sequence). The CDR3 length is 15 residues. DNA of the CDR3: TGTGCCACCAGGCAGCAACTAGCGGGAGCAAATGAGCAGTTCTTC. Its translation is CATRQQLAGANEQFF.

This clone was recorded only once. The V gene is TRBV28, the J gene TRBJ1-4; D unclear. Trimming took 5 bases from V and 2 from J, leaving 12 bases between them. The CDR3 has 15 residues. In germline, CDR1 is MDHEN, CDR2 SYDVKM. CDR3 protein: CASSAWAPTNEKLFF. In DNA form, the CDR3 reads TGTGCCAGCAGTGCCTGGGCGCCGACTAATGAAAAACTGTTTTTT. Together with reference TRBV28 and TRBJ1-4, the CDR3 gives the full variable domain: DVKVTQSSRYLVKRTGEKVFLECVQDMDHENMFWYRQDPGLGLRLIYFSYDVKMKEKGDIPEGYSVSREKKERFSLILESASTNQTSMYLCASSAWAPTNEKLFFGSGTQLSVL.

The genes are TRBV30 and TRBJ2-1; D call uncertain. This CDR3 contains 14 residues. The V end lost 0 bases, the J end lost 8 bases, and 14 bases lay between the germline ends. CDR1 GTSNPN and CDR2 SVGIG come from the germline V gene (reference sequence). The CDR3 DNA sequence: TGTGCCTGGAGTGTTCTGTCGCGGCAAGATGAGCAGTTCTTC. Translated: CAWSVLSRQDEQFF.

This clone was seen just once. CDR3 sequence (DNA): TGTGCCAGCACCTCAATAGCGGGAGGCGGTGAGACCCAGTACTTC. This sequence encodes CASTSIAGGGETQYF. The chain combines TRBV2 with TRBJ2-5; 10 positions match TRBD2. Trimming removed 7 bases from V and 5 bases from J; junction bases left unmatched: 10. This CDR3 spans 15 amino acids. Germline-derived CDR1 and CDR2 are SNHLY and FYNNEI.

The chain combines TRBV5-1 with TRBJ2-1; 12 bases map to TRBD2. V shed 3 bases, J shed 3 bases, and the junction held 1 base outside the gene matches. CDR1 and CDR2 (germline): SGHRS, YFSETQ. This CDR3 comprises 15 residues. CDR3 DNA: TGCGCCAGCAGCTCGACTAGCGGGAGCTACAATGAGCAGTTCTTC. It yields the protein CASSSTSGSYNEQFF.

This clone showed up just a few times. The CDR3, as DNA: TGTGCCTGGAGTAATGGACAGCAAGAGACCCAGTACTTC. Protein product: CAWSNGQQETQYF. The chain joins TRBV30 to TRBJ2-5, with a tentative D call TRBD1 (6 bases). CDR1 is GTSNPN and CDR2 is SVGIG in the germline V gene (reference sequence). The CDR3 runs 13 residues. The ends were cut back, 2 bases at V and 2 bases at J, with 9 bases in the middle.

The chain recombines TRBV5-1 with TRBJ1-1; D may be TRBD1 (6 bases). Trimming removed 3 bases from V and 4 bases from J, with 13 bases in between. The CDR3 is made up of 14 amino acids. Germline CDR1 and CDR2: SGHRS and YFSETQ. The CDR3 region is CASSSQGRGTEAFF. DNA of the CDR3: TGCGCCAGCAGCTCCCAGGGGCGAGGCACTGAAGCTTTCTTT. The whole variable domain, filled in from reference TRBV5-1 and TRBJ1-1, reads KAGVTQTPRYLIKTRGQQVTLSCSPISGHRSVSWYQQTPGQGLQFLFEYFSETQRNKGNFPGRFSGRQFSNSRSEMNVSTLELGDSALYLCASSSQGRGTEAFFGQGTRLTVV.

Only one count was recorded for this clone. CDR3 sequence: CAWSVLAAPYEQYF. DNA of the CDR3: TGTGCCTGGAGTGTACTAGCGGCTCCCTACGAGCAGTACTTC. The chain combines TRBV30 with TRBJ2-7, with TRBD2 matching 8 bases. This CDR3 region has 14 residues. V was clipped by 0 bases and J by 2 bases; unmatched bases: 3. The V gene's germline CDR1 is GTSNPN and CDR2 SVGIG (reference sequence).

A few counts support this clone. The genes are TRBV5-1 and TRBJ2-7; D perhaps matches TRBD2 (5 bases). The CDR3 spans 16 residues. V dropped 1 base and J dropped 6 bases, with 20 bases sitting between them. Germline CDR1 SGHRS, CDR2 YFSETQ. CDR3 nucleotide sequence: TGCGCCAGCAGCTTGTCAACGGGGAGAGGGCTGGGCGAGCAGTACTTC. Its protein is CASSLSTGRGLGEQYF.